Listed below are T cell receptor beta chains from one sample, sequenced in a study of T-cell reconstitution after alpha-beta-depleted transplantation in children. TCRdb analysed the PCR reads with MiXCR anew, one entry per CDR3 protein. The data hold about 400,000 distinct CDR3 sequences, with around 21% observed a single time. This sample comprised PBMCs from the stem cell graft donor, obtained from the stem cell graft. The receptor set was obtained from a human donor who donated a stem cell graft to a child with acute myeloid leukemia. CDR3s include the opening cysteine and the closing phenylalanine or tryptophan. A D gene is named only where the DNA matches it firmly. Size is omitted from some rows. Given values are once, few, many or a class for expanded clones.

>TRBJ2-1|TRBD2|few|TRBV6-5|16
TGTGCCAGCAGACGGTCCACTAGCGGTGTATACAATGAGCAGTTCTTC
CASRRSTSGVYNEQFF
>TRBJ1-2|TRBD1|-|TRBV20-1|16
TGCAGTGCTAGCTTCGGGGCAGGGGGCACCTCAATCGGCTACACCTTC
CSASFGAGGTSIGYTF
>TRBJ2-7|-|-|TRBV25-1|14
TGTGCCAGCAGTGGCTATTGGCCAGGGGACGAGCAGTACTTC
CASSGYWPGDEQYF
>TRBJ2-7|-|-|TRBV10-3|16
TGTGCCATCAGTGCTGGCGGACAGATACCTCCCTACGAGCAGTACTTC
CAISAGGQIPPYEQYF
>TRBJ2-7|TRBD1|-|TRBV4-3|14
TGCGCCAGCAGCCAATGGACAGGAGTCTACGAGCAGTACTTC
CASSQWTGVYEQYF
>TRBJ2-7|-|-|TRBV5-1|14
TGCGCCAGCAGCCACGGGTCATACCTCGACGAGCAGTACTTC
CASSHGSYLDEQYF
>TRBJ2-1|-|-|TRBV15|13
TGTGCCACCAGCAACGAGAGGGGCAATGAGCAGTTCTTC
CATSNERGNEQFF
>TRBJ2-7|TRBD1|-|TRBV7-9|14
TGTGCCAGCCCTAGACAGGGTCCGATGAGGGAGCAGTACTTC
CASPRQGPMREQYF
>TRBJ2-3|TRBD2|few|TRBV5-1|14
TGCGCCAGCAGCCCCCGACTAGCTTCAGATACGCAGTATTTT
CASSPRLASDTQYF
>TRBJ2-7|-|many|TRBV28|14
TGTGCCAGCAGTTTTAATGGAGGGACCTACGAGCAGTACTTC
CASSFNGGTYEQYF
>TRBJ2-3|-|few|TRBV12-3/TRBV12-4|17
TGTGCCAGCAGTTTAGAAGTCGGAGGGGCGAGAACAGATACGCAGTATTTT
CASSLEVGGARTDTQYF
>TRBJ2-1|-|-|TRBV29-1|13
TGCAGCGTTACCCAAGGGCTCTACAATGAGCAGTTCTTC
CSVTQGLYNEQFF
>TRBJ2-3|-|many|TRBV20-1|14
TGCAGTGCTAGAGATTTAATAGGGGCAGGTACGCAGTATTTT
CSARDLIGAGTQYF
>TRBJ1-6|-|many|TRBV27|15
TGTGCCAGCAGAAACCCGACACATCTTAATTCACCCCTCCACTTT
CASRNPTHLNSPLHF
>TRBJ2-3|TRBD2|many|TRBV20-1|18
TGCAGTGCTAGAGATCTGGGACTAGCTCCCTTCGGCACAGATACGCAGTATTTT
CSARDLGLAPFGTDTQYF
>TRBJ2-3|-|-|TRBV12-3/TRBV12-4|14
TGTGCCAGCAGTTTTGCGGGGCGTTTGGATACGCAGTATTTT
CASSFAGRLDTQYF
>TRBJ2-7|TRBD2|-|TRBV7-2|17
TGTGCCAGCAGCTTAGTTGGAGGAAGCGGGGGGCCCTACGAGCAGTACTTC
CASSLVGGSGGPYEQYF
>TRBJ2-5|TRBD2|few|TRBV6-5|16
TGTGCCAGCAGTTACTCGTCTAGCGGGAGCGCAGAGACCCAGTACTTC
CASSYSSSGSAETQYF
>TRBJ2-3|-|few|TRBV7-6|15
TGTGCCAGCAGCTTAGATTCCAGTAGCACAGATACGCAGTATTTT
CASSLDSSSTDTQYF
>TRBJ2-1|-|few|TRBV20-1|11
TGCAGTGCTAACCCTCGTAATGAGCAGTTCTTC
CSANPRNEQFF
>TRBJ2-7|TRBD2|-|TRBV2|14
TGTGCCAGCAGTGAGGGACTAGTTTCCTACGAGCAGTACTTC
CASSEGLVSYEQYF
>TRBJ1-2|-|few|TRBV12-3/TRBV12-4|14
TGTGCCAGCAGTGGGCGCGGGCGAGACGGTGGCTACACCTTC
CASSGRGRDGGYTF
>TRBJ2-1|-|many|TRBV24-1|15
TGTGCCACCAGTGATCTCGAAGGGATCGGCAATGAGCAGTTCTTC
CATSDLEGIGNEQFF
>TRBJ1-5|-|-|TRBV12-3/TRBV12-4|16
TGTGCCAGCAGTTTATATGGCAGGGAGGGATGTCAGCCCCAGCATTTT
CASSLYGREGCQPQHF
>TRBJ2-1|TRBD2|-|TRBV7-9|15
TGTGCCAGCAGCTTAAGCGGGAGTGGCCACAATGAGCAGTTCTTC
CASSLSGSGHNEQFF
>TRBJ2-2|-|few|TRBV5-1|14
TGCGCCAGCAGCAAGGACACCAACACCGGGGAGCTGTTTTTT
CASSKDTNTGELFF
>TRBJ2-1|-|few|TRBV28|14
TGTGCCAGCAGTCTCCACCGGGTCCCCGGGAACGAGTTCTTC
CASSLHRVPGNEFF